The 27 T cell receptor beta chains presented below share a single source sample, sequenced in a study of radiotherapy plus CTLA-4 blockade in lung cancer. Sequenced by immunoSEQ multiplex PCR; TCRdb stores in-frame clones only, minus some. The table includes under 55,000 clones, approximately 79% detected once. The source material was peripheral blood, sampled from a patient treated with radiotherapy plus ipilimumab. Receptors originate from a human donor with non-small cell lung cancer who had a partial response to radiotherapy plus ipilimumab.

The chain joins TRBV6-1 to TRBJ1-5; maybe TRBD1 (6 bases). CDR3 length equals 15 residues. V lost 4 bases, J lost 0 bases, and 10 bases lay in between. Germline-derived CDR1 and CDR2 are MNHNS and SASEGT. The CDR3 nucleotides are TGTGCCAGCAGTGGACAGGCGTCTAGCAATCAGCCCCAGCATTTT. This translates into CASSGQASSNQPQHF.

The rearrangement links TRBV19 to TRBJ2-5; 13 bases align to TRBD2. The germline V gene has CDR1 LNHDA and CDR2 SQIVND (reference sequence). Unmatched junction bases numbered 7, after V lost 5 bases and J lost 1 base. This CDR3 contains 17 residues. CDR3 nucleotide sequence: TGTGCCAGTAGTCCAAGGACTAGCGGGGGCCTCCAAGAGACCCAGTACTTC. Encoded protein: CASSPRTSGGLQETQYF.

The chain links TRBV27 to TRBJ1-5; unclear D gene. This CDR3 is built from 16 residues. V was shortened by 8 bases and J by 0 bases, with 17 bases between the two germline ends. Germline V lookup: CDR1 MNHEY, CDR2 SMNVEV (reference sequence). This chain's CDR3 is CASGPLVGSSNQPQHF. The CDR3 region has the DNA TGTGCCAGCGGTCCTTTAGTCGGTAGTAGCAATCAGCCCCAGCATTTT.

The chain combines TRBV7-7 with TRBJ2-3; 7 nucleotides agree with TRBD2. V was clipped by 5 bases and J by 6 bases; unmatched bases: 8. Germline V lookup: CDR1 SSHAT, CDR2 FNYEAQ (reference sequence). The CDR3 runs to 14 residues. The CDR3 is CASSPGTKGDTQYF. As DNA, the CDR3 is TGTGCCAGCAGCCCCGGGACTAAAGGGGATACGCAGTATTTT.

V gene TRBV29-1 combines with J gene TRBJ2-1, with D possibly being TRBD1 (7 bases). The germline gives CDR1 SQVTM, CDR2 ANQGSEA. V shed 4 bases and J shed 6 bases, with 22 bases lying between them. The length of the CDR3 is 16 residues. CDR3 in amino acids: CSVGARGTVVGNEQFF. The CDR3 nucleotides read TGCAGCGTTGGAGCCCGGGGGACAGTGGTTGGCAATGAGCAGTTCTTC.

The chain has TRBV7-6 and TRBJ1-1; TRBD1 aligns across 10 bases. Trimming took 3 bases from V and 4 from J; bases not matched to a gene: 8. The CDR3 has 16 residues. The V gene's germline CDR1 is SGHVS and CDR2 FNYEAQ. The CDR3 reads CASSLAGQGLVTEAFF. CDR3 DNA sequence: TGTGCCAGCAGCTTGGCGGGACAGGGGTTGGTCACTGAAGCTTTCTTT.

CDR3 region: CASSNPHGWETQYF. The DNA of the CDR3 is TGTGCCAGCAGTAACCCCCATGGCTGGGAGACCCAGTACTTC. The chain carries TRBV2 and TRBJ2-5; no clear D gene. The V end was cut by 5 bases, the J end by 5 bases, with 15 bases between. CDR1 and CDR2 (germline): SNHLY, FYNNEI. This CDR3 has 14 amino acids.

This chain links TRBV9 with TRBJ1-4; 8 nucleotides agree with TRBD1. This CDR3 is 15 amino acids long. V shed 3 bases and J 5 bases; nucleotides not matched to a gene: 6. Germline CDR1 and CDR2: SGDLS and YYNGEE. CDR3 sequence reads: CASSAGTGGNEKLFF. In DNA form, the CDR3 reads TGTGCCAGCAGCGCTGGAACAGGGGGGAATGAAAAACTGTTTTTT. Filled out from reference TRBV9 and TRBJ1-4, the complete variable domain reads DSGVTQTPKHLITATGQRVTLRCSPRSGDLSVYWYQQSLDQGLQFLIQYYNGEERAKGNILERFSAQQFPDLHSELNLSSLELGDSALYFCASSAGTGGNEKLFFGSGTQLSVL.

The rearrangement links TRBV6-1 to TRBJ1-4; 10 bases agree with TRBD1. The V gene end was trimmed by 6 bases and the J gene end by 7 bases; junction bases not matched to a gene: 5. The CDR3 contains 14 residues. Per germline, CDR1 MNHNS and CDR2 SASEGT. The CDR3 is CASSPGTGVEKLFF. The CDR3 DNA follows: TGTGCCAGCAGCCCCGGGACAGGGGTTGAAAAACTGTTTTTT.

The chain recombines TRBV19 with TRBJ2-2; D perhaps matches TRBD2 (5 bases). The CDR3 runs 15 residues. V lost 6 bases, J lost 5 bases, and 16 bases lay in between. Germline V gene data show CDR1 as LNHDA and CDR2 as SQIVND (reference sequence). CDR3 sequence: CASSHPLGLTGELFF. CDR3 nucleotide sequence: TGTGCCAGTAGCCACCCCTTAGGACTGACCGGGGAGCTGTTTTTT.

This chain uses TRBV14 with TRBJ1-1; 7 positions agree with TRBD1. Germline CDR1 is SGHDN and CDR2 is FVKESK. CDR3 size: 16 residues. Germline trimming cut 3 bases from V and 0 bases from J; bases unmatched to any gene: 7. CDR3 sequence: CASSHVDRVVNTEAFF. CDR3 nucleotides: TGTGCCAGCAGCCACGTCGACAGGGTTGTGAACACTGAAGCTTTCTTT. Combining the CDR3 with reference TRBV14 and TRBJ1-1 gives the whole variable domain EAGVTQFPSHSVIEKGQTVTLRCDPISGHDNLYWYRRVMGKEIKFLLHFVKESKQDESGMPNNRFLAERTGGTYSTLKVQPAELEDSGVYFCASSHVDRVVNTEAFFGQGTRLTVV.

The chain recombines TRBV19 with TRBJ1-2; D may be TRBD1 (5 bases). Deletions cut 8 bases from V and 5 bases from J, with 15 bases between. This CDR3 has 13 amino acids. CDR1 LNHDA and CDR2 SQIVND come from the germline V gene (reference sequence). CDR3 protein: CASSNGRGYGYTF. For the CDR3, the DNA is TGTGCCAGTTCGAATGGGAGGGGATATGGCTACACCTTC.

The chain employs TRBV4-2 and TRBJ1-6; 7 nucleotides line up with TRBD1. Trimming took 1 base from V and 6 from J; bases not matched to a gene: 6. CDR1 is LGHNA, CDR2 YNFKEQ, per germline. CDR3 length equals 16 residues. DNA for the CDR3: TGTGCCAGCAGCCAAGCTAGGGACAGAGCTAATTCACCCCTCCACTTT. This codes for CASSQARDRANSPLHF.

The chain uses TRBV2 and TRBJ2-7; 10 nucleotides line up with TRBD1. Germline V gene sequence: CDR1 SNHLY, CDR2 FYNNEI. The CDR3 consists of 15 residues. V trimming: 6 bases; J trimming: 1 base; junction bases outside the gene matches: 6. CDR3 nucleotides: TGTGCCAGCAGAAGACAGGGGGCGGCTTCCTACGAGCAGTACTTC. It is translated as CASRRQGAASYEQYF.

V and J are TRBV2 and TRBJ1-1, with a tentative D call TRBD1 (6 bases). The length of the CDR3 is 12 residues. Trimming shortened V by 10 bases and J by 2 bases, and 11 bases separated the two germline ends. Germline V gene sequence: CDR1 SNHLY, CDR2 FYNNEI. CDR3 nucleotide sequence: TGTGCCACCCGGGGGGGCAACACTGAAGCTTTCTTT. Translation gives CATRGGNTEAFF.

J is TRBJ1-1 and V is TRBV11-2; D unclear. CDR3 size: 14 residues. Germline V gene sequence: CDR1 SGHAT, CDR2 FQNNGV. V dropped 5 bases and J dropped 6 bases, with 16 bases sitting between them. The CDR3 DNA reads TGTGCCAGCAGCACTATAACGACTTTGCCTGAAGCTTTCTTT. It translates to CASSTITTLPEAFF.

CDR3 sequence (DNA): TGTGCCAGCAGTTTATCGGCTCTGGACAGTCCAACCTTC. Translating it yields CASSLSALDSPTF. The chain joins TRBV27 to TRBJ1-2; possibly TRBD1 for D (6 bases). Germline V gene data show CDR1 as MNHEY and CDR2 as SMNVEV (reference sequence). V was clipped by 0 bases and J by 14 bases, with 16 bases between them. The CDR3 extends over 13 amino acids.

V usage is TRBV4-2 and J usage is TRBJ2-2, with TRBD2 matching 10 bases. Germline CDR1 reads LGHNA; CDR2 reads YNFKEQ. Losses at the gene ends were 4 bases for V and 3 bases for J; bases not matched to a gene: 2. The CDR3 sequence is 15 residues long. CDR3 bases: TGTGCCAGCAGCCTAGCGGGGGGCGACACCGGGGAGCTGTTTTTT. This sequence encodes CASSLAGGDTGELFF.

This chain uses TRBV7-8 with TRBJ2-1; D unresolved. CDR3 length equals 13 residues. Trimming removed 3 bases from V and 8 bases from J, with 11 bases in between. CDR1 is SGHVS and CDR2 is FQNEAQ in the germline V gene. The CDR3 here is CASSLRLRDEQFF. CDR3 nucleotide sequence: TGTGCCAGCAGCTTGAGGTTACGCGATGAGCAGTTCTTC.

The chain is built from TRBV5-1 and TRBJ1-6, with 8 bases that match TRBD1. Germline CDR1 is SGHRS and CDR2 is YFSETQ. Trimming at V came to 5 bases and at J to 7 bases, leaving 8 bases not matched to a gene. The length of the CDR3 is 15 residues. Here the CDR3 DNA reads TGCGCCAGCAGGGCCGGACAGGGCCCAAATTCACCCCTCCACTTT. It is translated as CASRAGQGPNSPLHF.

This rearrangement joins TRBV19 to TRBJ1-5; possible D gene TRBD1, 5 bases. The CDR3 has 13 residues. Germline V CDR1 and CDR2: LNHDA, SQIVND (reference sequence). Trimming removed 4 bases at V and 2 bases at J, with 6 bases between. The CDR3 DNA sequence: TGTGCCAGTAGTACACAGGGCAATCAGCCCCAGCATTTT. This gives the protein CASSTQGNQPQHF.

The sample holds a few counts of this clone. This rearrangement joins TRBV7-9 to TRBJ2-7; 9 positions agree with TRBD1. The CDR3 has 17 residues. The germline gives CDR1 SEHNR, CDR2 FQNEAQ (reference sequence). V shed 5 bases and J 7 bases; nucleotides not matched to a gene: 18. CDR3 sequence: CASSPGLRDRDLGEQYF. The DNA of the CDR3 is TGTGCCAGCAGCCCCGGCCTTCGGGACAGGGACCTAGGGGAGCAGTACTTC.

This clone was found once. V gene TRBV6-5 combines with J gene TRBJ2-7, with D unclear. V was clipped by 6 bases and J by 0 bases, with 9 bases between them. CDR3 size: 13 residues. Germline CDR1 reads MNHEY; CDR2 reads SVGAGI. CDR3 protein: CASRPSSSYEQYF. The CDR3 DNA reads TGTGCCAGCAGACCATCCAGCTCCTACGAGCAGTACTTC.

This rearrangement joins TRBV7-2 to TRBJ2-5; D ambiguous. V dropped 5 bases and J dropped 1 base, with 11 bases sitting between them. Germline V gene sequence: CDR1 SGHTA, CDR2 FQGNSA. This CDR3 contains 14 residues. This CDR3 reads CASSPPTFQETQYF. The CDR3 bases are TGTGCCAGCAGCCCGCCTACCTTCCAAGAGACCCAGTACTTC.

The chain joins TRBV6-1 to TRBJ1-3, with TRBD1 as a possible D gene (6 bases). The CDR3 length is 14 residues. Trimming cost V 0 bases and J 9 bases, with 12 bases left between them. Germline loops: CDR1 MNHNS, CDR2 SASEGT. CDR3 nucleotide sequence: TGTGCCAGCAGTGAAGCAAAGGGGGTTGTCACCATATATTTT. Translating gives CASSEAKGVVTIYF.

This clone showed up just a few times. The CDR3 region is CASSGGGGEKLFF. CDR3 DNA sequence: TGTGCCAGCAGCGGGGGAGGAGGTGAAAAACTGTTTTTT. This chain uses TRBV5-4 with TRBJ1-4; tentative D call: TRBD1 (5 bases). V shed 4 bases and J shed 7 bases, with 11 bases lying between them. The germline V gene has CDR1 SGHNT and CDR2 YYREEE (reference sequence). The CDR3 extends over 13 amino acids.

In its sample, this clone was seen a few times. This sequence joins TRBV28 and TRBJ1-1; D possibly corresponds to TRBD1 (5 bases). With 10 bases removed from V and 1 base from J, the gap between germline ends came to 13 bases. The CDR3 has 13 residues. Germline V gives CDR1 MDHEN, CDR2 SYDVKM. The CDR3 loop is CAITGLGNTEAFF. Written as DNA, the CDR3 is TGTGCCATCACAGGTTTGGGGAACACTGAAGCTTTCTTT.